This T cell receptor (beta chain) is from a study of CD8 T cells in Susac syndrome. A quantity of roughly 0.5 to 1 ug RNA underwent reverse transcription using random hexamers. TCRdb re-derived calls from the immunoSEQ multiplex PCR reads in MiXCR, one entry per CDR3 protein. The table lists a few hundred thousand distinct CDR3 sequences, about 85% of them singletons. Sequences were obtained from CD8+ T cells from PBMCs. This clonotype was sampled from a human donor with multiple sclerosis.

In DNA, the CDR3 is TGCGCCAGCAGCCCCTACCAACTAGCCAAAAACATTCAGTACTTC. Protein product: CASSPYQLAKNIQYF. This chain uses TRBV5-1 with TRBJ2-4; D is undetermined. Germline V gene lookup returns CDR1 SGHRS and CDR2 YFSETQ. V gave up 4 bases and J gave up 0 bases, with 11 bases separating them. The CDR3 spans 15 residues. Full variable domain (outside the CDR3, taken from reference TRBV5-1 and TRBJ2-4): KAGVTQTPRYLIKTRGQQVTLSCSPISGHRSVSWYQQTPGQGLQFLFEYFSETQRNKGNFPGRFSGRQFSNSRSEMNVSTLELGDSALYLCASSPYQLAKNIQYFGAGTRLSVL.